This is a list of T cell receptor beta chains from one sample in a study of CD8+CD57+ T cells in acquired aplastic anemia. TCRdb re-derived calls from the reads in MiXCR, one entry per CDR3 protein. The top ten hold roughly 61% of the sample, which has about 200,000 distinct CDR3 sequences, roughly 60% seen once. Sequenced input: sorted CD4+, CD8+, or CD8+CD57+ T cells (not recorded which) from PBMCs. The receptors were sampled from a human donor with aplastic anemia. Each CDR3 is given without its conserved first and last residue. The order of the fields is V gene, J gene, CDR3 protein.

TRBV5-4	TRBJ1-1	ASSRDGGEMNTEAF
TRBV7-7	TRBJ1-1	ASSLTLNTEAF
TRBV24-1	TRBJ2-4	ATSDRDSMNIQY
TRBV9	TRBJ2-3	ASSVAGGGAGDTQY
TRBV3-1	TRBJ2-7	ASRNGLAGEYEQY
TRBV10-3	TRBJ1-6	AIRAGVNSPLH
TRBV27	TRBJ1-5	ASSLGQGASQPQH
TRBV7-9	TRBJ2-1	ASSETGVSYNEQF
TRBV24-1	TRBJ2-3	ATSAGSTDTQY
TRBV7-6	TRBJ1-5	ASSSTRDQPQH
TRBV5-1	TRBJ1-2	ASSLAEVVGERGYT
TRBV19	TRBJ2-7	ASSSPGLAGIYEQY
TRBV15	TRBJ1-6	ATSRDNSYNSPLH
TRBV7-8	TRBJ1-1	ASRLEGDVAF